This paragraph covers one T cell receptor (beta chain) sequence. The sample holds one count of this clonotype. Its antigen has not been determined. Within one base of it there is no much larger clone, and no base qualities were kept. Weak support is all one read offers. Including the terminal cysteine and phenylalanine, the CDR3 comprises 17 residues. Only CDR3 DNA remains: 51 bases, in frame from the first base. Trimming costs V 6 bases and J 5 bases, and their ends lie 23 bases apart. CDR1 and CDR2 are drawn from the germline V gene (reference sequence): MNHEY, SMNVEV. The instrument was an Illumina HiSeq 2500. TCRdb redid the processing of the public reads, applying fastp at Q25 and MiXCR, and retained in-frame beta chains. Here each entry gathers all rows of one CDR3 protein and keeps the most common genes and DNA. The sample data list more than 1,200 distinct CDR3 sequences, and approximately 21% of these were observed just once. The biggest ten clones account for 15% to 20% of the sample.

This specimen belongs to a study (dated by TCRdb to about 2017). In the study overall: Sequence and structural analyses were applied in the study to characterize human CD8+ TCR repertoires that recognize immunodominant viral antigens. Summary of the overall study and its limitations: CD8+ TCR repertoires specific to different immunodominant viral antigens were reported to be distinct from each other and highly diverse.

Recombination joined TRBV27 with TRBJ2-1; the D gene is perhaps TRBD2, from 7 matching bases. The sample consisted of CD8+ T cells (not recorded whether cultured). The clonotype was recovered from a female donor. The CDR3 corresponds to CASRPRAGRGVHNEQFF. The base sequence is TGTGCCAGCAGGCCCAGAGCGGGGAGGGGGGTCCACAATGAGCAGTTCTTC.